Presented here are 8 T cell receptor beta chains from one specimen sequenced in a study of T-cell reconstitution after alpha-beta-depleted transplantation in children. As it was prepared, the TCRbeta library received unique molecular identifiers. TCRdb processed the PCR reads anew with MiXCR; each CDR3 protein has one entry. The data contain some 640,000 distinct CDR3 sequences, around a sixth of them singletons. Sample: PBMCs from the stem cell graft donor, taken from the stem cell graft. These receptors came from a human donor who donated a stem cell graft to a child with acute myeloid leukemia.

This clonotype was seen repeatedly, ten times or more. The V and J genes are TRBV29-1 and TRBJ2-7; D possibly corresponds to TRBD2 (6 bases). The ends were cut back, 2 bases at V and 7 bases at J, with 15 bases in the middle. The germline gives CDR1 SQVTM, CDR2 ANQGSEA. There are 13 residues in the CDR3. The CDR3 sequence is CSVENSDYREQYF. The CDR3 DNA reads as TGCAGCGTTGAAAACTCGGACTACCGGGAGCAGTACTTC.

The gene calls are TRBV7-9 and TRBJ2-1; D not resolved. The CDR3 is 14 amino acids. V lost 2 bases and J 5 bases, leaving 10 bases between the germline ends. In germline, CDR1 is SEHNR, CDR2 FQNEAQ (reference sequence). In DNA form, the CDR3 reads TGTGCCAGCAGCTTAAGTCTGGGTCACAATGAGCAGTTCTTC. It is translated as CASSLSLGHNEQFF. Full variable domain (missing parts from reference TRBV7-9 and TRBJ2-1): DTGVSQNPRHKITKRGQNVTFRCDPISEHNRLYWYRQTLGQGPEFLTYFQNEAQLEKSRLLSDRFSAERPKGSFSTLEIQRTEQGDSAMYLCASSLSLGHNEQFFGPGTRLTVL.

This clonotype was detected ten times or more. Here the CDR3 DNA reads TGTGCCACCAGTGATCGCACAGGGGGTGGCTACACCTTC. This sequence encodes CATSDRTGGGYTF. The chain uses TRBV24-1 and TRBJ1-2; 8 nucleotides agree with TRBD1. V was pared by 3 bases and J by 7 bases, with 3 bases of the junction left unmatched. The CDR3 has 13 residues. Germline CDR1 is KGHDR and CDR2 is SFDVKD.

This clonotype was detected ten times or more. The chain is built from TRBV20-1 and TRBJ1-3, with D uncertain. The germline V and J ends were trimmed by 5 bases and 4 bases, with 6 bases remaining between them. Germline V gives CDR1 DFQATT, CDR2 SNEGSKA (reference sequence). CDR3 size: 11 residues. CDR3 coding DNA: TGCAGTGCTGCGGGGGGAAACACCATATATTTT. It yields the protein CSAAGGNTIYF.

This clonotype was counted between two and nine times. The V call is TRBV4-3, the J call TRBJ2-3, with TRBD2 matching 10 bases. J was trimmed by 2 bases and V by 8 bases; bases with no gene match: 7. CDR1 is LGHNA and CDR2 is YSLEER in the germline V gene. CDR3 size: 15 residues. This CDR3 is CASSNSGGTTDTQYF. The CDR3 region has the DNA TGCGCCAGCTCTAATAGCGGGGGGACCACAGATACGCAGTATTTT.

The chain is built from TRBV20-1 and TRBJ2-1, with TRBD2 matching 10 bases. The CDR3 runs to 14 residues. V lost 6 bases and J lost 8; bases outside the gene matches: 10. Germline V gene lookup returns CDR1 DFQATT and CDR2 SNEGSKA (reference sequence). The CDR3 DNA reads TGCAGTGCACCCCGAGCGGGGGGGGAGGATGAGCAGTTCTTC. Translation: CSAPRAGGEDEQFF.

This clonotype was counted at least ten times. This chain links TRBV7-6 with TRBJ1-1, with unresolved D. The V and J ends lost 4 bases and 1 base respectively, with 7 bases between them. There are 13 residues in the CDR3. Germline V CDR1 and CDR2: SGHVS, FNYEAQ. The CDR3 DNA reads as TGTGCCAGCAGCTCGGACGGGAACACTGAAGCTTTCTTT. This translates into CASSSDGNTEAFF.

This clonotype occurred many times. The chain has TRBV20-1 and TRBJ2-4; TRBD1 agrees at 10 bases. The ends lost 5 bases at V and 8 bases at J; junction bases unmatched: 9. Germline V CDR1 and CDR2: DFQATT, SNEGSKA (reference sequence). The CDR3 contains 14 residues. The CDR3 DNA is TGCAGTGCTGACCCGGGACAGGGGTTAGACATTCAGTACTTC. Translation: CSADPGQGLDIQYF.